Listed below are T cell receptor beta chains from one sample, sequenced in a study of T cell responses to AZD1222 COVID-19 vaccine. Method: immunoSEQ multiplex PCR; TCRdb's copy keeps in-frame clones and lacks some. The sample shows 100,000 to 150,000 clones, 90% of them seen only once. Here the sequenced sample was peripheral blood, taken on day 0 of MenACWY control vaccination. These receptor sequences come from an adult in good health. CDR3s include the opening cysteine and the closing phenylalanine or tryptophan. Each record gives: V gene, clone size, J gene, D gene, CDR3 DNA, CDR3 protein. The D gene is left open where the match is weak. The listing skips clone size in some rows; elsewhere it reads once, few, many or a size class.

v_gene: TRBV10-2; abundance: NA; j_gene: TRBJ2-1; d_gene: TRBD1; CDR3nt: TGCGCCAGCAGTGATAGGCAGGGGGCGGTCAATGAGCAGTTCTTC; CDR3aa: CASSDRQGAVNEQFF
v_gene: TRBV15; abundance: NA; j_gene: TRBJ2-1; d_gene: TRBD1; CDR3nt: TGTGCCACCAGCAGCCTTATGGCGGACAGGGGCTCCTACAATGAGCAGTTCTTC; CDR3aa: CATSSLMADRGSYNEQFF
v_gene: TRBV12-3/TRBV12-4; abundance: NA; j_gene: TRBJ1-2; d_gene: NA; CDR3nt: TGTGCCAGCAGTTTATGGGGGGTTGGCTACACCTTC; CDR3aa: CASSLWGVGYTF
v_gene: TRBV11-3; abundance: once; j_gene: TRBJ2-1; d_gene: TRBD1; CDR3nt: TGTGCCAGCAGCTTAGCCCCTGGGACAGGGAGACAGAATGAGCAGTTCTTC; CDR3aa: CASSLAPGTGRQNEQFF
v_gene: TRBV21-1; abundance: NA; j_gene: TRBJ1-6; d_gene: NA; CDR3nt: TGTGCCAGCAGCGTCCGAGTGCCCAATTCACCCCTCCACTTT; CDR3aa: CASSVRVPNSPLHF
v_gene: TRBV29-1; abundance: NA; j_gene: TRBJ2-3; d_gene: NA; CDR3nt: TGCAGCGTTGAACCCCGGGGGGCTGTGAGAGCAGATACGCAGTATTTT; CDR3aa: CSVEPRGAVRADTQYF
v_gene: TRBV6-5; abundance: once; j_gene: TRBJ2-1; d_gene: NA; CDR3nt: TGTGCCAGCAGTTACATGGCGGGAACTGGCAATGAGCAGTTCTTC; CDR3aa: CASSYMAGTGNEQFF
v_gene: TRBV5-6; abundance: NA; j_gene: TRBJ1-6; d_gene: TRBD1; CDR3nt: TGTGCCAGCAGCTTGGACAGGGGAGGATCACCCCTCCACTTT; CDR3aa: CASSLDRGGSPLHF
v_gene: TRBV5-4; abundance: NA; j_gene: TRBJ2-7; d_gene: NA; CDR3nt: TGTGCCAGCAGCTTTTACGGGTACTCCTACGAGCAGTACTTC; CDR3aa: CASSFYGYSYEQYF
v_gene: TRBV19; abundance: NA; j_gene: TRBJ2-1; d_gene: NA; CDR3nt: TGTGCCAGTAAAGCGGGGACAGCTCGTCACAATGAGCAGTTCTTC; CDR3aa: CASKAGTARHNEQFF
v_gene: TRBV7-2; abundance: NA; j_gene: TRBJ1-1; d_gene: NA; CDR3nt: TGTGCCAGCAGCTTAGGTGTGACCTCCAGGACTGAAGCTTTCTTT; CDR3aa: CASSLGVTSRTEAFF
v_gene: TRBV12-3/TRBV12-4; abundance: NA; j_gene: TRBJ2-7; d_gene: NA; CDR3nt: TGTGCCAGCAGTTCAGGTTACGAGCAGTACTTC; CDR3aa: CASSSGYEQYF
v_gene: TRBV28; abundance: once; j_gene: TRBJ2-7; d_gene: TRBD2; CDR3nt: TGTGCCAGCGAGCACCGGACTAGCGGGAGCGACGAGCAGTACTTC; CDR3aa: CASEHRTSGSDEQYF
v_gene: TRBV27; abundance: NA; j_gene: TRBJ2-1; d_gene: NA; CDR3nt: TGTGCCAGCAGTTTAGGAGGAGTTTTAGGTAATGAGCAGTTCTTC; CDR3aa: CASSLGGVLGNEQFF
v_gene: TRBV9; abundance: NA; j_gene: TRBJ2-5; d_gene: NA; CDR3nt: TGTGCCAGCAGCCCGCGACATTTACAAGAGACCCAGTACTTC; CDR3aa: CASSPRHLQETQYF
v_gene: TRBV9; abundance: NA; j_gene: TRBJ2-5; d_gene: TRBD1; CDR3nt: TGTGCCAGCAGCGTATGCAAACGACAGGGTGTTTGGGAGACCCAGTACTTC; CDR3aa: CASSVCKRQGVWETQYF
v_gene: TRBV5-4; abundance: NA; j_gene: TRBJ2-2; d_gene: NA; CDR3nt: TGTGCCAGCAGCTTGGATGGGGTTGCCGGGGAGCTGTTTTTT; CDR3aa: CASSLDGVAGELFF
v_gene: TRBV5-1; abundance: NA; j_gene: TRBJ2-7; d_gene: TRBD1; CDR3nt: TGCGCCAGCAGTTCCCCGGAGACAGGGGGGTTCGAGCAGTACTTC; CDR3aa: CASSSPETGGFEQYF
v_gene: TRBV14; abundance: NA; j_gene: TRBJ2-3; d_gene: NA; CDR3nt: TGTGCCAGCAGCTTCCTAGGGACAGATACGCAGTATTTT; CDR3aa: CASSFLGTDTQYF
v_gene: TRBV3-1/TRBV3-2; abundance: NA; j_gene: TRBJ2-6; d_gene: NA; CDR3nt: TGCGCCAGCAGCCAACACGGAAGCTCTGGGGCCAACGTCCTGACTTTC; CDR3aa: CASSQHGSSGANVLTF
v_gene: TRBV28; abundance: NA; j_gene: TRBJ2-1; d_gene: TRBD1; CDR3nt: TGTGCCAGCAGACCCCGGGACAGGGTCATCAATGAGCAGTTCTTC; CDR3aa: CASRPRDRVINEQFF
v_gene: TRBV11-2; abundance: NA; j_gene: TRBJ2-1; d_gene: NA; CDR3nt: TGTGCCAGCAGCCCCGACAGGGTCGGGGGTGAGCAGTTCTTC; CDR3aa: CASSPDRVGGEQFF
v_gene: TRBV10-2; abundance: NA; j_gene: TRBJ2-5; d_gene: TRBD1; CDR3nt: TGCGCCAGCAAGGGGGCTCTGGGCCAAGAGACCCAGTACTTC; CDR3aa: CASKGALGQETQYF
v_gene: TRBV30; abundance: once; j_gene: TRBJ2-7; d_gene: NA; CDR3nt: TGTGCCTGGAGTGCCTACTACGAGCAGTACTTC; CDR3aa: CAWSAYYEQYF
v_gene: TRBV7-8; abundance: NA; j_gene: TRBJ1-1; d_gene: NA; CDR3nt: TGTGCCAGCAGCTTAGTAGCGGGGAACACTGAAGCTTTCTTT; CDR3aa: CASSLVAGNTEAFF
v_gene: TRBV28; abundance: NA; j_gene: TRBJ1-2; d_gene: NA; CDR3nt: TGTGCCAGCAGTTTATTAAGGAGTGGCTACACCTTC; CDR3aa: CASSLLRSGYTF
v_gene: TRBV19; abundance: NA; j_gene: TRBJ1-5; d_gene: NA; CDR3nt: TGTGCCAGTAGTATCCTAGGCAGGGACAATCAGCCCCAGCATTTT; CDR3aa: CASSILGRDNQPQHF
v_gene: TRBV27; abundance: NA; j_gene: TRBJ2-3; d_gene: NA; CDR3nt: TGTGCCAGCAGTTTCGAGGAGGGCTATACGCAGTATTTT; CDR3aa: CASSFEEGYTQYF
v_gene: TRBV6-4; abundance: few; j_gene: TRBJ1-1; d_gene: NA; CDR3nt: TGTGCCAGCAGTGACTCGAAGGGGGTGGGGGAGAACACTGAAGCTTTCTTT; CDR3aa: CASSDSKGVGENTEAFF